The clone carrying this TCR beta chain showed up just a few times. In the same sample, other DNA sequences code for this CDR3. Cohort placement rested on clinical history that participants reported themselves. In the original processing: Amplifying reference gene primers gave estimates of nucleated cell counts. TCRdb keeps only in-frame clones here, not all; method: immunoSEQ multiplex PCR. V and J calls and clone size are those listed in that table; D and trimming were worked out from the DNA. The repertoire holds roughly 240,000 clones, with 75% to 85% as singletons. The source of the sample is a study of blood T cell repertoires in COVID-19. Study context: The United States, Italy and Spain provided the acute and convalescent COVID-19 samples. Sample material is recorded as cDNA or gDNA derived from T cells, B-cell-depleted T cells, or PBMCs.

This CDR3 is built from 16 residues. Germline assignment: CDR1 SGHRS and CDR2 YFSETQ. Losses at the gene ends were 4 bases for V and 3 bases for J; bases not matched to a gene: 4. The chain couples TRBV5-1 to TRBJ2-3; 14 bases are shared with TRBD2. The sequencing sample was made of PBMCs or T cells enriched from blood (not recorded which). The receptor was derived from a woman aged 50 to 65 with acute COVID-19. The CDR3 DNA sequence: TGCGCCAGCAGCCCCGGGACTAGCGGGGGAACAGATACGCAGTATTTT. Amino acids: CASSPGTSGGTDTQYF.